What follows describes a single T cell receptor (beta chain). The data were taken from a study of blood T cell repertoires in COVID-19. At the level of the study: Both acute and convalescent COVID-19 samples were obtained from the United States, Italy and Spain. Sources were T cells, B-cell-depleted T cells, or PBMCs; the material itself was cDNA or gDNA.

CDR3 length equals 15 residues. CDR1 is SGHAT, CDR2 FQNNGV, per germline. Unmatched junction bases numbered 3, after V lost 1 base and J lost 3 bases. As originally analysed: Amplified reference gene primers provided the basis for estimating nucleated cell counts. Only in-frame clones appear in the TCRdb table, and some are missing; sequencing was by immunoSEQ multiplex PCR. The DNA gave D and trimming, while V, J and clone size come from that table. The sample contains 95,000 to 120,000 clones, roughly 85% of which appear only once. Sequencing was carried out using peripheral blood. This TCR was recovered from a human donor in a cohort sampled during active COVID-19. The J gene is TRBJ2-7, the V gene TRBV11-2; 10 nucleotides match TRBD2. CDR3 in amino acids: CASSLGRTSGYEQYF. Here the CDR3 DNA reads TGTGCCAGCAGCTTAGGTAGGACTAGCGGCTACGAGCAGTACTTC.